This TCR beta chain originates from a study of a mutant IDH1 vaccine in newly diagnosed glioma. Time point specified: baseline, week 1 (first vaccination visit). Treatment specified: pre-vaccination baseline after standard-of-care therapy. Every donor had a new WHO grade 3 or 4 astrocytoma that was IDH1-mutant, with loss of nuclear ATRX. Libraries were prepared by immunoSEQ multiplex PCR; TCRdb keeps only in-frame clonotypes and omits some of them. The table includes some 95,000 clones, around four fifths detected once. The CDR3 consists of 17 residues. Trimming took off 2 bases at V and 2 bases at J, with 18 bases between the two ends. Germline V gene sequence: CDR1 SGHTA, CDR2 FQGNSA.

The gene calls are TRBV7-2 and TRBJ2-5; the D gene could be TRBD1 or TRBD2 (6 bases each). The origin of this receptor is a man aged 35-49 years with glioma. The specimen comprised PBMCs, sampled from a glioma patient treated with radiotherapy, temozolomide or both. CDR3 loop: CASSLHAEGGFQETQYF. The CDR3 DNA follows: TGTGCCAGCAGCTTACATGCGGAGGGGGGCTTTCAAGAGACCCAGTACTTC.